One sample yielded the 28 T cell receptor beta chains listed below, sequenced in a study of blood T cell repertoires in COVID-19. Generated by immunoSEQ multiplex PCR, the TCRdb table keeps only in-frame clones and is missing some. The table records about 440,000 clones, about 89% of them present only once. Input material: peripheral blood. These receptors all come from a woman under 40 with acute or convalescent COVID-19.

This rearrangement joins TRBV29-1 to TRBJ1-4; 10 bases fit TRBD1. Germline trimming cut 5 bases from V and 8 bases from J; bases unmatched to any gene: 5. CDR1 is SQVTM and CDR2 is ANQGSEA in the germline V gene. There are 13 residues in the CDR3. Written as DNA, the CDR3 is TGCAGCGTTAACGACAGGGGGCGGGAAAAACTGTTTTTT. Protein sequence: CSVNDRGREKLFF.

This chain links TRBV9 with TRBJ2-1; 9 bases are a match to TRBD2. The germline V gene encodes CDR1 SGDLS and CDR2 YYNGEE. The CDR3 is 16 amino acids. The trim removed 2 bases at V and 8 bases at J, leaving 11 bases unmatched. CDR3 sequence: CASSVLGTSLDHEQFF. DNA for the CDR3: TGTGCCAGCAGCGTTCTGGGGACTAGCCTTGATCATGAGCAGTTCTTC.

This clone has only a few counts. The chain uses TRBV13 and TRBJ2-5, with TRBD1 matching 9 bases. V shed 4 bases and J 3 bases; nucleotides not matched to a gene: 6. The CDR3 spans 15 residues. Germline CDR1 is PRHDT and CDR2 is FYEKMQ (reference sequence). As DNA, the CDR3 is TGTGCCAGCAGCTCAGGGACAGGGTTGAAAGAGACCCAGTACTTC. Amino acid sequence: CASSSGTGLKETQYF.

The chain employs TRBV5-8 and TRBJ1-2; 7 nucleotides align to TRBD1. V trimming: 4 bases; J trimming: 2 bases; junction bases outside the gene matches: 8. Germline-derived CDR1 and CDR2 are SGHTS and YDEGEE. The length of the CDR3 is 15 residues. The CDR3 loop is CASSQTGALNYGYTF. The CDR3 coding sequence is TGTGCCAGCAGCCAAACAGGGGCCCTAAACTATGGCTACACCTTC.

CDR3 nucleotide sequence: TGTGCCCATAATTGGGGAGATCAGCCCCAGCATTTT. Translated: CAHNWGDQPQHF. The chain carries TRBV28 and TRBJ1-5; no clear D. Trimming stripped 11 bases from V and 5 bases from J, with 13 bases between. Germline V gene lookup returns CDR1 MDHEN and CDR2 SYDVKM. CDR3 length: 12 amino acids. Full variable domain (rest looked up from reference TRBV28 and TRBJ1-5): DVKVTQSSRYLVKRTGEKVFLECVQDMDHENMFWYRQDPGLGLRLIYFSYDVKMKEKGDIPEGYSVSREKKERFSLILESASTNQTSMYLCAHNWGDQPQHFGDGTRLSIL.

The V gene is TRBV11-2, the J gene TRBJ2-7; no clear D. Looked up from germline, CDR1 is SGHAT and CDR2 is FQNNGV. This CDR3 spans 14 amino acids. V lost 3 bases and J 2 bases, leaving 11 bases between the germline ends. The CDR3 spells CASSFSQVTYEQYF. The CDR3 nucleotides read TGTGCCAGCAGCTTTTCGCAGGTCACCTACGAGCAGTACTTC.

The gene calls are TRBV3-1 (or the pseudogene TRBV3-2) and TRBJ1-5, with 7 bases aligning to TRBD1. From germline, CDR1 is LGHDT and CDR2 YNNKEL (reference sequence). CDR3 length: 15 amino acids. With V trimmed by 1 base and J by 6 bases, 6 bases remained unmatched. This chain's CDR3 is CASSQGIGGRQPQHF. Written as DNA, the CDR3 is TGTGCCAGCAGCCAAGGGATAGGGGGCCGTCAGCCCCAGCATTTT.

This chain connects TRBV9 to TRBJ2-2; 10 bases map to TRBD1. V was pared by 3 bases and J by 2 bases, with 16 bases of the junction left unmatched. The CDR3 extends over 20 amino acids. Germline CDR1 and CDR2: SGDLS and YYNGEE. This CDR3 reads CASSGRTGQGSLFNTGELFF. CDR3 coding DNA: TGTGCCAGCAGCGGGAGAACGGGACAGGGGTCCCTTTTTAACACCGGGGAGCTGTTTTTT.

This clone was found a few times. The CDR3 here is CASRPQGDRTGELFF. The CDR3, as DNA: TGTGCCAGCAGACCCCAGGGGGATAGGACCGGGGAGCTGTTTTTT. The chain is built from TRBV3-1 (or the pseudogene TRBV3-2) and TRBJ2-2, with 7 bases that match TRBD1. There are 15 residues in the CDR3. V dropped 6 bases and J dropped 5; count of bases not matched to a gene: 9. CDR1 is LGHDT and CDR2 is YNNKEL in the germline V gene (reference sequence).

V is TRBV6-6 and J is TRBJ2-3; 9 nucleotides agree with TRBD1. The junction had 4 bases not matched to a gene; V was cut back by 5 bases and J by 4 bases. The CDR3 consists of 14 residues. Germline CDR1 is MNHNY and CDR2 is SVGAGI (reference sequence). Here the CDR3 DNA reads TGTGCCAGCAGTGATGACAGGGGGGCAGATACGCAGTATTTT. Translation gives CASSDDRGADTQYF.

The chain combines TRBV24-1 with TRBJ2-1, with 7 bases lining up with TRBD1. The ends lost 1 base at V and 2 bases at J; junction bases unmatched: 1. The CDR3 is 15 amino acids. The V gene's germline CDR1 is KGHDR and CDR2 SFDVKD. The CDR3: CATSDFTGAYNEQFF. The CDR3, as DNA: TGTGCCACCAGTGATTTTACAGGGGCCTACAATGAGCAGTTCTTC.

This chain links TRBV7-6 with TRBJ1-6; D is ambiguous. The CDR3 spans 14 residues. Trimming cost V 1 base and J 6 bases, with 7 bases left between them. CDR1 is SGHVS and CDR2 is FNYEAQ in the germline V gene. The CDR3 coding sequence is TGTGCCAGCAGCTTAGTGGCCCTTAATTCACCCCTCCACTTT. Translated: CASSLVALNSPLHF.

The chain couples TRBV2 to TRBJ1-1; tentatively, D is TRBD1 (5 bases). V was pared by 8 bases and J by 1 base, with 11 bases between. This CDR3 is built from 13 residues. Germline loops: CDR1 SNHLY, CDR2 FYNNEI. The CDR3: CASLQETNTEAFF. In nucleotides, the CDR3 is TGTGCCAGCCTACAGGAGACGAACACTGAAGCTTTCTTT.

This chain joins TRBV2 and TRBJ2-5; maybe TRBD2 (6 bases). V was trimmed by 3 bases and J by 3 bases, leaving 14 bases between them. CDR1 and CDR2 from the germline V gene are SNHLY and FYNNEI. The CDR3 is 15 residues long. Written as DNA, the CDR3 is TGTGCCAGCAGTGACCGGGACTCCAGGGAAGAGACCCAGTACTTC. The encoded protein is CASSDRDSREETQYF.

The rearrangement uses TRBV14 and TRBJ1-2; D uncertain. CDR1 and CDR2 (germline): SGHDN, FVKESK. The length of the CDR3 is 14 residues. V gave up 0 bases and J gave up 3 bases, with 8 bases separating them. The CDR3, as DNA: TGTGCCAGCAGCCAAGATACCGGGTACTATGGCTACACCTTC. This gives the protein CASSQDTGYYGYTF.

The J gene is TRBJ2-1, the V gene TRBV4-1; 7 nucleotides agree with TRBD1. Trimming took 1 base from V and 3 from J; bases not matched to a gene: 3. This CDR3 is 15 amino acids long. Germline V gene lookup returns CDR1 MGHRA and CDR2 YSYEKL. The CDR3 spells CASSQVGDSYNEQFF. The DNA for the CDR3 is TGCGCCAGCAGCCAAGTTGGGGACAGCTACAATGAGCAGTTCTTC.

This chain joins TRBV5-8 and TRBJ1-5; D is unresolved. Germline loops: CDR1 SGHTS, CDR2 YDEGEE. The CDR3 is 15 residues long. Trimming removed 4 bases at V and 0 bases at J, with 11 bases between. CDR3 sequence reads: CASSREGNSNQPQHF. The CDR3, as DNA: TGTGCCAGCAGCCGCGAGGGTAATAGCAATCAGCCCCAGCATTTT.

This clone occurred once. The rearrangement links TRBV11-2 to TRBJ2-7; D might be TRBD2 (6 bases). The CDR3 has 16 amino acids. V lost 1 base and J lost 3, with 16 bases in between. Looked up from germline, CDR1 is SGHAT and CDR2 is FQNNGV. CDR3 protein: CASSLGHRRGSYEQYF. In DNA form, the CDR3 reads TGTGCCAGCAGCTTAGGACATAGGCGGGGAAGCTACGAGCAGTACTTC.

The V and J genes are TRBV7-8 and TRBJ1-5, with D possibly TRBD1 on 6 matching bases. This CDR3 region has 15 residues. The germline gives CDR1 SGHVS, CDR2 FQNEAQ. V dropped 5 bases and J dropped 6 bases, with 17 bases sitting between them. The CDR3 sequence is CASSPDTGFIQPQHF. For the CDR3, the DNA is TGTGCCAGCAGCCCCGACACAGGGTTTATTCAGCCCCAGCATTTT. Full variable domain (outside the CDR3, taken from reference TRBV7-8 and TRBJ1-5): GAGVSQSPRYKVAKRGQDVALRCDPISGHVSLFWYQQALGQGPEFLTYFQNEAQLDKSGLPSDRFFAERPEGSVSTLKIQRTQQEDSAVYLCASSPDTGFIQPQHFGDGTRLSIL.

The gene calls are TRBV24-1 and TRBJ2-1; D might be TRBD1 (5 bases). Looked up from germline, CDR1 is KGHDR and CDR2 is SFDVKD. V lost 6 bases to trimming and J lost 2 bases, with 13 bases between them. This CDR3 contains 15 residues. The CDR3 DNA reads as TGTGCCACCAGTTACAGGAAAGGAACCTACAATGAGCAGTTCTTC. It specifies CATSYRKGTYNEQFF.

The V call is TRBV7-9, the J call TRBJ2-5; TRBD2 agrees at 9 bases. Germline V lookup: CDR1 SEHNR, CDR2 FQNEAQ (reference sequence). The CDR3 spans 15 residues. The V segment lost 5 bases and the J segment 2 bases; nucleotides outside the gene matches: 6. CDR3 protein: CASSTGLATQETQYF. In nucleotides, the CDR3 is TGTGCCAGCAGCACGGGACTAGCTACGCAAGAGACCCAGTACTTC.

The chain combines TRBV2 with TRBJ1-3; D perhaps matches TRBD1 (5 bases). Germline V gives CDR1 SNHLY, CDR2 FYNNEI. The CDR3 runs to 16 residues. With 7 bases removed from V and 0 bases from J, the gap between germline ends came to 16 bases. CDR3 region: CASTEGLNHSGNTIYF. In nucleotides, the CDR3 is TGTGCCAGCACTGAGGGACTCAACCACTCTGGAAACACCATATATTTT.

This clone appeared a few times. The chain links TRBV5-6 to TRBJ2-5; tentative D call: TRBD2 (6 bases). The V and J ends lost 1 base and 2 bases respectively, with 12 bases between them. Germline V gene data show CDR1 as SGHDT and CDR2 as YYEEEE. The CDR3 has 15 residues. CDR3 in amino acids: CASSLRGNGQETQYF. CDR3 nucleotides: TGTGCCAGCAGCTTGCGGGGGAATGGGCAAGAGACCCAGTACTTC.

DNA of the CDR3: TGTGCTAGTGGCTCCCCAGCGGGGGGGCGAGGAGAGACCCAGTACTTC. Translating gives CASGSPAGGRGETQYF. The J gene is TRBJ2-5, the V gene TRBV12-5, with 10 bases identical to TRBD2. V lost 6 bases and J lost 4; bases outside the gene matches: 11. CDR1 is LGHNT and CDR2 is FRNRAP in the germline V gene. This CDR3 is built from 16 residues.

This chain joins TRBV11-2 and TRBJ2-7, with 9 positions matching TRBD2. Germline CDR1 is SGHAT and CDR2 is FQNNGV. The CDR3 extends over 15 amino acids. V lost 3 bases to trimming and J lost 4 bases; unmatched junction nucleotides: 7. CDR3 in amino acids: CASSFARGGPYEQYF. CDR3 DNA: TGTGCCAGCAGCTTTGCGCGGGGGGGGCCATACGAGCAGTACTTC.

The chain couples TRBV6-5 to TRBJ1-4, with 11 bases that match TRBD1. CDR3 length: 13 residues. Germline V gene lookup returns CDR1 MNHEY and CDR2 SVGAGI. V was clipped by 6 bases and J by 7 bases; unmatched bases: 1. CDR3 sequence: CASRGTGGEKLFF. As DNA, the CDR3 is TGTGCCAGCAGGGGGACAGGGGGTGAAAAACTGTTTTTT.

This chain joins TRBV11-2 and TRBJ2-5; 16 bases line up with TRBD2. Germline CDR1 and CDR2: SGHAT and FQNNGV. Trimming at V came to 4 bases and at J to 5 bases, leaving 7 bases not matched to a gene. The CDR3 has 17 amino acids. CDR3 DNA sequence: TGTGCCAGCAGCTCCGGGACTAGCGGGGGGGTATGGGAGACCCAGTACTTC. This translates into CASSSGTSGGVWETQYF.

This clone was detected only a few times. The chain links TRBV5-3 to TRBJ2-7; D remains unclear. TRBV5-3 is designated an ORF whose function remains uncertain. This CDR3 contains 16 residues. Trimming stripped 1 base from V and 3 bases from J, with 17 bases between. The CDR3 reads CARSLFSIVPNYEQYF. CDR3 sequence (DNA): TGTGCCAGAAGCTTGTTTTCTATTGTCCCGAACTACGAGCAGTACTTC.